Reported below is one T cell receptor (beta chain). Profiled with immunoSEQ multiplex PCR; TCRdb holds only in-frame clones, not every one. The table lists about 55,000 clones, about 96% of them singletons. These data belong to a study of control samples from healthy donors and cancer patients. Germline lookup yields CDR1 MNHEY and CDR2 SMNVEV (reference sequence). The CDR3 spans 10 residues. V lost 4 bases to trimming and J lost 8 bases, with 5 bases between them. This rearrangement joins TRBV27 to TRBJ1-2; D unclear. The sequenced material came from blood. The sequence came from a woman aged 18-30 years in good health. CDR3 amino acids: CASSSQGYTF. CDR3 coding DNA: TGTGCCAGCAGTTCCCAAGGCTACACCTTC.